Presented here are 14 T cell receptor beta chains from one specimen sequenced in a study of blood T cell repertoires in COVID-19. Assay: immunoSEQ multiplex PCR; the TCRdb copy retains only in-frame clones and omits some. The data show 350,000 to 400,000 clones, more than 75% seen once. The sequencing input was PBMCs or T cells enriched from blood (not recorded which). The source is a woman younger than 30 who had recovered from COVID-19.

The chain has TRBV7-9 and TRBJ1-5, with 9 bases matching TRBD1. Germline V CDR1 and CDR2: SEHNR, FQNEAQ (reference sequence). The CDR3 is 15 residues long. J lost 6 bases, V lost 1 base, and 4 bases had no gene match. CDR3 sequence: CASSLEGTGFQPQHF. CDR3 nucleotide sequence: TGTGCCAGCAGCTTAGAAGGGACAGGGTTTCAGCCCCAGCATTTT.

V gene TRBV6-5 combines with J gene TRBJ1-2, with TRBD1 as a possible D gene (6 bases). The CDR3 sequence is 15 residues long. V dropped 2 bases and J dropped 8 bases, with 18 bases sitting between them. CDR1 is MNHEY, CDR2 SVGAGI, per germline. The CDR3 bases are TGTGCCAGCAGTTACGCCGTGCGTGGGGGCCGGGGCTACACCTTC. Translation gives CASSYAVRGGRGYTF.

The genes are TRBV2 and TRBJ2-3; 8 bases map to TRBD2. V shed 3 bases and J 3 bases; nucleotides not matched to a gene: 14. The length of the CDR3 is 18 residues. Germline CDR1 reads SNHLY; CDR2 reads FYNNEI. The CDR3 sequence: CASSDGPGGAVGTDTQYF. The CDR3 DNA reads TGTGCCAGCAGTGATGGTCCCGGGGGGGCCGTGGGAACAGATACGCAGTATTTT.

The V call is TRBV4-1, the J call TRBJ2-7; TRBD1 agrees at 9 bases. The V gene end was trimmed by 1 base and the J gene end by 5 bases; junction bases not matched to a gene: 3. CDR1 MGHRA and CDR2 YSYEKL come from the germline V gene. There are 14 residues in the CDR3. The CDR3 spells CASSQGTGVHEQYF. The CDR3, as DNA: TGCGCCAGCAGCCAAGGGACAGGGGTTCACGAGCAGTACTTC.

The gene calls are TRBV9 and TRBJ2-1; D possibly corresponds to TRBD1 (6 bases). Trimming took 3 bases from V and 12 from J, leaving 19 bases between them. The germline V gene has CDR1 SGDLS and CDR2 YYNGEE. The CDR3 length is 14 residues. CDR3 amino acids: CASSGMLTGLVQFF. CDR3 DNA sequence: TGTGCCAGCAGCGGGATGTTGACAGGCCTTGTGCAGTTCTTC.

This clone was recorded a few times. One end of the junction fails to match germline, which may point to a read error. This sequence joins TRBV7-3 and TRBJ2-5; 7 bases align to TRBD2. The CDR3 has 12 amino acids. CDR1 and CDR2 (germline): SGHTA, FQGTGA. In nucleotides, the CDR3 is TGTGCCAGCAGCAACCGGGGCGCGGGGGTTGACTTC. This translates into CASSNRGAGVDF.

The V gene is TRBV12-5, the J gene TRBJ1-2; no definite D call. From germline, CDR1 is LGHNT and CDR2 FRNRAP. The CDR3 has 17 residues. V gave up 1 base and J gave up 4 bases, with 19 bases separating them. CDR3 in DNA: TGTGCTAGTGGTTTGGGGGAGAGACCTACTCGAACCTATGGCTACACCTTC. This translates into CASGLGERPTRTYGYTF.

The V gene is TRBV18, the J gene TRBJ1-1; D not resolved. Germline V gene sequence: CDR1 KGHSH, CDR2 LQKENI. V was pared by 1 base and J by 0 bases, with 12 bases between. This CDR3 is 16 amino acids long. CDR3 residues: CASSPRNTALNTEAFF. Here the CDR3 DNA reads TGTGCCAGCTCACCACGAAACACCGCCTTGAACACTGAAGCTTTCTTT.

This chain uses TRBV28 with TRBJ1-1, with D uncertain. V shed 6 bases and J shed 1 base, with 12 bases lying between them. The CDR3 has 14 amino acids. Germline CDR1 is MDHEN and CDR2 is SYDVKM. CDR3: CASSRAGGNTEAFF. The CDR3 DNA is TGTGCCAGCAGCCGAGCGGGAGGGAACACTGAAGCTTTCTTT.

The CDR3 loop reads CASSQGSGRQETQYF. CDR3 nucleotide sequence: TGCGCCAGCAGCCAAGGGAGCGGCAGGCAAGAGACCCAGTACTTC. V usage is TRBV4-3 and J usage is TRBJ2-5; a possible D gene is TRBD2 (5 bases). This CDR3 has 15 amino acids. The ends were cut back, 1 base at V and 2 bases at J, with 11 bases in the middle. Germline V CDR1 and CDR2: LGHNA, YSLEER.

This clone was counted ten times or more. The chain has TRBV6-2 or TRBV6-3 and TRBJ2-3; D is perhaps TRBD2 (7 bases). Trimming pared 2 bases from V and 2 bases from J, leaving 8 bases between. The CDR3 totals 14 residues. Germline lookup yields CDR1 MNHEY and CDR2 SVGEGT. This CDR3 reads CASSYGGATDTQYF. DNA of the CDR3: TGTGCCAGCAGTTACGGGGGGGCCACAGATACGCAGTATTTT.

This clone occurred a few times. The chain recombines TRBV11-2 with TRBJ1-2; D remains ambiguous. The CDR3 covers 15 residues. V lost 5 bases and J lost 8, with 21 bases in between. Per germline, CDR1 SGHAT and CDR2 FQNNGV. The CDR3 is CASSLGDIVGYGYTF. The CDR3 DNA reads TGTGCCAGCAGCCTCGGGGATATAGTCGGGTACGGCTACACCTTC.

The CDR3 region has the DNA TGCGCCAGCAGCCGGGGACAGGGAGCACAACATGAAAAACTGTTTTTT. This encodes CASSRGQGAQHEKLFF. The rearrangement links TRBV4-1 to TRBJ1-4, with 9 bases aligning to TRBD1. The CDR3 totals 16 residues. Germline V gives CDR1 MGHRA, CDR2 YSYEKL. After removal of 4 bases from V and 6 bases from J, the junction contained 9 bases not matched to a gene.

The rearrangement uses TRBV28 and TRBJ2-5; D is perhaps TRBD1 (6 bases). Germline lookup yields CDR1 MDHEN and CDR2 SYDVKM. Between the trimmed V and J ends, which lost 5 bases and 5 bases, there was a span of 21 bases. The CDR3 is 16 residues long. The CDR3 sequence: CASSPLEAGAVETQYF. The CDR3 DNA is TGTGCCAGCAGTCCCCTGGAGGCAGGGGCTGTTGAGACCCAGTACTTC.